These 23 T cell receptor beta chains came from one sample sequenced in a study of T cells in Graves' hyperthyroidism and ophthalmopathy. TCR beta CDR3 regions were amplified from RNA. The TCR CDR3 was amplified in a first-round RT-PCR using the HTBI primer set. Each CDR3 protein gets one entry after TCRdb re-called the multiplex PCR reads with MiXCR. The profile covers 500,000 to 600,000 distinct CDR3 sequences, with less than 20% appearing a single time and 47% taken by the ten largest. The sample consisted of blood. These TCRs come from a man between 35 and 55 years old with Graves' ophthalmopathy.

This clonotype was recorded at least ten times. This chain joins TRBV20-1 and TRBJ2-7, with 13 bases aligning to TRBD2. V trimming: 3 bases; J trimming: 6 bases; junction bases outside the gene matches: 8. This CDR3 is built from 15 residues. Germline values: CDR1 DFQATT, CDR2 SNEGSKA (reference sequence). The CDR3 loop is CSASGLAGAPREQYF. For the CDR3, the DNA is TGCAGTGCTAGTGGACTAGCGGGGGCTCCACGCGAGCAGTACTTC.

This clonotype was seen more than once but under ten times. The rearrangement joins TRBV6-2 or TRBV6-3 to TRBJ2-6; the D is unclear. V was cut by 5 bases and J by 2 bases, with 10 bases left in between. This CDR3 spans 15 amino acids. CDR1 and CDR2 from the germline V gene are MNHEY and SVGEGT. CDR3 in amino acids: CASSTRIAGANVLTF. CDR3 nucleotides: TGTGCCAGCAGTACGAGAATAGCTGGGGCCAACGTCCTGACTTTC.

The chain uses TRBV2 and TRBJ2-2; D is ambiguous. The CDR3 is 14 amino acids. CDR1 SNHLY and CDR2 FYNNEI come from the germline V gene. V shed 2 bases and J shed 7 bases, with 11 bases lying between them. The CDR3 region is CASSERSGGGELFF. CDR3 bases: TGTGCCAGCAGTGAACGCTCGGGCGGCGGGGAGCTGTTTTTT. Full variable domain (missing parts from reference TRBV2 and TRBJ2-2): EPEVTQTPSHQVTQMGQEVILRCVPISNHLYFYWYRQILGQKVEFLVSFYNNEISEKSEIFDDQFSVERPDGSNFTLKIRSTKLEDSAMYFCASSERSGGGELFFGEGSRLTVL.

This clonotype appeared many times. A junction boundary mismatches the germline segment, possibly from a read error. V and J are TRBV28 and TRBJ1-1; D ambiguous. CDR3 size: 13 residues. Per germline, CDR1 MDHEN and CDR2 SYDVKM. The CDR3 sequence: CASSLGLNTEAFF. The DNA of the CDR3 is TGTGCTAGCAGCTTAGGGTTGAACACTGAAGCTTTCTTT.

The rearrangement links TRBV18 to TRBJ2-2; D is ambiguous. In germline, CDR1 is KGHSH, CDR2 LQKENI. Trimming cost V 0 bases and J 6 bases, with 8 bases left between them. CDR3 length equals 14 residues. The CDR3 nucleotides are TGTGCCAGCTCACCACCAGCCTTGGCCGGGGAGCTGTTTTTT. Protein product: CASSPPALAGELFF.

This clonotype appeared a few times. The chain recombines TRBV5-6 with TRBJ1-2; D possibly corresponds to TRBD1 (5 bases). Trimming shortened V by 1 base and J by 12 bases, and 13 bases separated the two germline ends. From germline, CDR1 is SGHDT and CDR2 YYEEEE. The CDR3 consists of 12 residues. This CDR3 is CASSLWSGRDTF. The CDR3 DNA reads TGTGCCAGCAGCTTGTGGTCAGGGAGAGACACCTTC.

This clonotype was picked up a small number of times. This chain uses TRBV30 with TRBJ2-3; 7 nucleotides agree with TRBD1. In germline, CDR1 is GTSNPN, CDR2 SVGIG (reference sequence). This CDR3 is built from 15 residues. V shed 0 bases and J 3 bases; nucleotides not matched to a gene: 6. The CDR3 here is CAWSVVGTVTDTQYF. In nucleotides, the CDR3 is TGTGCCTGGAGTGTAGTAGGGACAGTAACAGATACGCAGTATTTT. Combining the CDR3 with reference TRBV30 and TRBJ2-3 gives the whole variable domain SQTIHQWPATLVQPVGSPLSLECTVEGTSNPNLYWYRQAAGRGLQLLFYSVGIGQISSEVPQNLSASRPQDRQFILSSKKLLLSDSGFYLCAWSVVGTVTDTQYFGPGTRLTVL.

This clonotype occurred a few times. The rearrangement links TRBV2 to TRBJ1-3; D is undetermined. Looked up from germline, CDR1 is SNHLY and CDR2 is FYNNEI. V dropped 5 bases and J dropped 0 bases, with 5 bases sitting between them. The CDR3 runs to 13 residues. The CDR3 coding sequence is TGTGCCAGCAGTACATTCTCTGGAAACACCATATATTTT. This codes for CASSTFSGNTIYF.

This clonotype was counted only a few times. The DNA of the CDR3 is TGTGCCAGCTCCCTACCCACAGGGGCAGAGACCCAGTACTTC. This translates into CASSLPTGAETQYF. The chain couples TRBV18 to TRBJ2-5; 7 bases map to TRBD1. The CDR3 is 14 amino acids. Trimming cost V 6 bases and J 4 bases; bases outside gene matches: 8. The germline CDR1 and CDR2 sequences are KGHSH and LQKENI. The whole variable domain, remainder taken from reference TRBV18 and TRBJ2-5, is NAGVMQNPRHLVRRRGQEARLRCSPMKGHSHVYWYRQLPEEGLKFMVYLQKENIIDESGMPKERFSAEFPKEGPSILRIQQVVRGDSAAYFCASSLPTGAETQYFGPGTRLLVL.

This clonotype was picked up a small number of times. This chain connects TRBV12-3 or TRBV12-4 to TRBJ1-5; 7 bases line up with TRBD1. This CDR3 has 15 residues. The V and J ends lost 6 bases and 6 bases, in that order; junction bases with no gene match: 11. CDR3 DNA sequence: TGTGCCAGCAGCCTGGAGGGGGCGCTTAGTCAGCCCCAGCATTTT. Protein: CASSLEGALSQPQHF.

This clonotype was counted at least ten times. The rearrangement joins TRBV12-3 or TRBV12-4 to TRBJ2-1; 10 nucleotides agree with TRBD2. The CDR3 runs to 15 residues. J lost 7 bases, V lost 5 bases, and 8 bases had no gene match. This CDR3 is CASSLTGTSENEQFF. CDR3 nucleotides: TGTGCCAGCAGTCTAACCGGGACTAGCGAGAATGAGCAGTTCTTC.

A few counts support this clonotype. The genes are TRBV12-3 or TRBV12-4 and TRBJ2-1; 7 bases match TRBD2. V lost 2 bases and J lost 6; bases outside the gene matches: 7. The CDR3 extends over 15 amino acids. The CDR3 region is CASSLFLAEGNEQFF. The CDR3 nucleotides are TGTGCCAGCAGTTTATTCCTAGCGGAGGGCAATGAGCAGTTCTTC.

This clonotype was seen only a few times. The CDR3 spells CASSQQGGEKLFF. The CDR3 DNA reads TGCGCCAGCAGCCAACAGGGTGGGGAAAAACTGTTTTTT. The genes are TRBV5-1 and TRBJ1-4, with a possible D match to TRBD1 (6 bases). The V end lost 4 bases, the J end lost 8 bases, and 12 bases lay between the germline ends. The CDR3 consists of 13 residues. Germline V gene lookup returns CDR1 SGHRS and CDR2 YFSETQ.

The chain is built from TRBV12-3 or TRBV12-4 and TRBJ1-1; 10 bases align to TRBD1. The CDR3 runs 14 residues. V lost 4 bases, J lost 5 bases, and 4 bases stayed unmatched. The CDR3 sequence: CASSYRTGGTEAFF. CDR3 bases: TGTGCCAGCAGTTACCGGACAGGGGGGACTGAAGCTTTCTTT.

This clonotype was counted ten times or more. This chain links TRBV2 with TRBJ1-4; a weak D match, TRBD1 (6 bases). The germline V and J ends were trimmed by 4 bases and 3 bases, with 9 bases remaining between them. The length of the CDR3 is 14 residues. Looked up from germline, CDR1 is SNHLY and CDR2 is FYNNEI. CDR3 coding DNA: TGTGCCAGCAGTGCGGGACACTCTAATGAAAAACTGTTTTTT. It translates to CASSAGHSNEKLFF.

This sequence joins TRBV7-9 and TRBJ1-1; maybe TRBD1 (5 bases). The CDR3 runs 13 residues. CDR1 is SEHNR, CDR2 FQNEAQ, per germline (reference sequence). V lost 3 bases, J lost 10 bases, and 15 bases lay in between. The CDR3 protein is CASSFDPPGTAFF. The CDR3 DNA is TGTGCCAGCAGCTTCGACCCTCCAGGGACAGCTTTCTTT.

This clonotype was observed at least ten times. This chain joins TRBV18 and TRBJ1-5; tentatively, D is TRBD1 (5 bases). The CDR3 runs 15 residues. Germline assignment: CDR1 KGHSH and CDR2 LQKENI. V shed 1 base and J shed 7 bases, with 14 bases lying between them. CDR3 sequence (DNA): TGTGCCAGCTCACCACTGAGTACGGGGCAACAGCCCCAGCATTTT. It is translated as CASSPLSTGQQPQHF.

This clonotype has ten or more counts. The chain carries TRBV27 and TRBJ1-1; 7 bases agree with TRBD1. Germline V gene data show CDR1 as MNHEY and CDR2 as SMNVEV (reference sequence). V lost 6 bases and J lost 1; bases outside the gene matches: 5. The CDR3 spans 14 residues. CDR3 protein: CASSQGQANTEAFF. The CDR3 nucleotides read TGTGCCAGCAGCCAAGGACAGGCGAACACTGAAGCTTTCTTT.

The chain carries TRBV12-3 or TRBV12-4 and TRBJ1-2, with 7 nucleotides matching TRBD1. This CDR3 contains 13 residues. Trimming took 3 bases from V and 4 from J; bases not matched to a gene: 2. The CDR3 region has the DNA TGTGCCAGCAGTTTCGGGACAGTCTATGGCTACACCTTC. It is translated as CASSFGTVYGYTF.

This clonotype was recorded at least ten times. This chain joins TRBV2 and TRBJ2-1; tentatively, D is TRBD1 (6 bases). In germline, CDR1 is SNHLY, CDR2 FYNNEI. The V and J ends lost 9 bases and 2 bases respectively, with 17 bases between them. The CDR3 has 15 residues. The CDR3 coding sequence is TGTGCCAGAAACTCCGGGACACTCGCCTACAATGAGCAGTTCTTC. Its protein is CARNSGTLAYNEQFF.

This clonotype was counted many times. The chain uses TRBV18 and TRBJ2-1; D unclear. Germline values: CDR1 KGHSH, CDR2 LQKENI. Trimming left V 3 bases short and J 4 bases short, with 7 bases between. The CDR3 sequence is 13 residues long. The CDR3 here is CASSPDGYNEQFF. The DNA for the CDR3 is TGTGCCAGCTCACCGGACGGATACAATGAGCAGTTCTTC.

The rearrangement links TRBV27 to TRBJ1-2; 8 bases line up with TRBD1. The trim removed 5 bases at V and 1 base at J, leaving 9 bases unmatched. The CDR3 has 16 amino acids. The germline V gene encodes CDR1 MNHEY and CDR2 SMNVEV (reference sequence). The CDR3 spells CASSPQSTGVNYGYTF. CDR3 coding DNA: TGTGCCAGCAGTCCGCAATCGACAGGGGTTAACTATGGCTACACCTTC.

The rearrangement uses TRBV19 and TRBJ2-1; D uncertain. Trimming pared 4 bases from V and 0 bases from J, leaving 10 bases between. The germline CDR1 and CDR2 sequences are LNHDA and SQIVND (reference sequence). This CDR3 region has 15 residues. The CDR3 bases are TGTGCCAGTAGTACTTTCCGGAGCTCCTACAATGAGCAGTTCTTC. It encodes CASSTFRSSYNEQFF.